The 30 T cell receptor beta chains given below trace back to one sample, sequenced in a study of neurological immune-mediated disorders. From the 5' RACE reads, TCRdb called clonotypes with MiXCR, one entry per CDR3 protein. The sample records about 79,000 distinct CDR3 sequences, 13% to 15% being singletons. Input material: PBMCs. These receptors all come from a woman aged 50 to 60 in good health.

Ten or more counts support this clonotype. The J gene is TRBJ1-2, the V gene TRBV5-1; 9 bases are a match to TRBD1. V dropped 2 bases and J dropped 7; count of bases not matched to a gene: 6. Germline V lookup: CDR1 SGHRS, CDR2 YFSETQ. CDR3 length: 14 residues. The CDR3 loop reads CASSFEQGAVGYTF. For the CDR3, the DNA is TGCGCCAGCAGCTTTGAACAGGGGGCGGTTGGCTACACCTTC.

Many counts were recorded for this clonotype. V and J are TRBV15 and TRBJ2-3; tentatively, D is TRBD2 (5 bases). CDR3 length equals 16 residues. Trimming removed 4 bases at V and 0 bases at J, with 14 bases between. CDR1 LNHNV and CDR2 YYDKDF come from the germline V gene (reference sequence). CDR3 sequence (DNA): TGTGCCACCAGCACCGGGAATCCCTGGAGCACAGATACGCAGTATTTT. It yields the protein CATSTGNPWSTDTQYF.

This clonotype was seen repeatedly, ten times or more. This sequence joins TRBV5-1 and TRBJ1-1; D perhaps matches TRBD1 (5 bases). There are 14 residues in the CDR3. The V end lost 4 bases, the J end lost 2 bases, and 12 bases lay between the germline ends. In germline, CDR1 is SGHRS, CDR2 YFSETQ. CDR3 loop: CASSLRAGNTEAFF. CDR3 in DNA: TGCGCCAGCAGCCTCAGGGCCGGAAACACTGAAGCTTTCTTT.

There are many counts of this clonotype. J is TRBJ2-1 and V is TRBV12-3 or TRBV12-4, with 10 bases matching TRBD2. Trimming cost V 7 bases and J 10 bases; bases outside gene matches: 10. The CDR3 extends over 14 amino acids. CDR3 bases: TGTGCCAGCACCGCTAGAGCGGGAGGGGCCGAGCAGTTCTTC. Amino acid sequence: CASTARAGGAEQFF.

This clonotype was observed a single time. Mismatch with germline at one junction end may stem from a read error. This chain links TRBV5-1 with TRBJ2-7; D call uncertain. Germline CDR1 reads SGHRS; CDR2 reads YFSETQ. The CDR3 is 14 amino acids. The CDR3 region has the DNA TGCGCCGGCAGCTTAGTTTTGGGTTCCAGAGAGCAGTACTTC. Protein product: CAGSLVLGSREQYF.

There are many counts of this clonotype. This chain joins TRBV27 and TRBJ2-7; TRBD1 or TRBD2 may be the D gene (6 bases each). This CDR3 has 10 amino acids. V dropped 9 bases and J dropped 9 bases, with 12 bases sitting between them. Germline V gene data show CDR1 as MNHEY and CDR2 as SMNVEV (reference sequence). The CDR3 region is CAREGGVQYF. In nucleotides, the CDR3 is TGTGCCAGAGAGGGGGGCGTGCAGTACTTC.

This chain uses TRBV20-1 with TRBJ2-1, with no clear D. CDR1 and CDR2 (germline): DFQATT, SNEGSKA (reference sequence). The CDR3 covers 11 residues. Trimming took off 5 bases at V and 10 bases at J, with 12 bases between the two ends. The CDR3 loop reads CSADRPLEQFF. The CDR3 DNA follows: TGCAGTGCTGATCGACCTCTGGAGCAGTTCTTC.

In this sample, this clonotype turned up many times. This rearrangement joins TRBV5-1 to TRBJ2-1; maybe TRBD1 (6 bases). Trimming took 0 bases from V and 1 from J, leaving 8 bases between them. The CDR3 spans 15 residues. Germline CDR1 and CDR2: SGHRS and YFSETQ. The CDR3 loop reads CASSLAQGSYNEQFF. CDR3 sequence (DNA): TGCGCCAGCAGCTTGGCACAGGGTTCCTACAATGAGCAGTTCTTC.

The chain has TRBV28 and TRBJ2-3; the D gene is possibly TRBD1 (6 bases). This CDR3 region has 16 residues. Per the germline V gene, CDR1 is MDHEN and CDR2 is SYDVKM. Trimming removed 5 bases from V and 7 bases from J, with 22 bases in between. CDR3 amino acids: CASSLLEGTTAHTQYF. The CDR3 DNA reads TGTGCCAGCAGTCTCCTTGAGGGGACAACGGCACATACGCAGTATTTT.

At least ten counts were recorded for this clonotype. The V call is TRBV5-1, the J call TRBJ2-7; 13 bases are shared with TRBD2. CDR1 SGHRS and CDR2 YFSETQ come from the germline V gene. V was pared by 2 bases and J by 0 bases, with 2 bases of the junction left unmatched. The CDR3 is 16 amino acids. CDR3 residues: CASSLLAGGISYEQYF. CDR3 bases: TGCGCCAGCAGCTTACTAGCGGGAGGGATCTCCTACGAGCAGTACTTC.

This clonotype was counted many times. This chain joins TRBV7-2 and TRBJ2-7; either TRBD1 or TRBD2 may fit D (6 bases each). The ends were cut back, 5 bases at V and 5 bases at J, with 10 bases in the middle. CDR1 SGHTA and CDR2 FQGNSA come from the germline V gene. The CDR3 length is 12 residues. CDR3 in DNA: TGTGCCAGCAGCCACCGGGGGCACGAGCAGTACTTC. Translating it yields CASSHRGHEQYF.

This clonotype was detected ten times or more. The gene calls are TRBV7-8 and TRBJ2-1, with TRBD2 as a possible D gene (6 bases). The V gene lost 2 bases and the J gene lost 4 bases, with 12 bases spanning the gap. The CDR3 runs to 15 residues. Germline CDR1 is SGHVS and CDR2 is FQNEAQ. CDR3 bases: TGTGCCAGCAGCTTAACAGGAGGGGAGTACAATGAGCAGTTCTTC. It encodes CASSLTGGEYNEQFF.

V is TRBV18 and J is TRBJ2-7, with 11 bases identical to TRBD1. The germline CDR1 and CDR2 sequences are KGHSH and LQKENI. CDR3 length equals 15 residues. V shed 6 bases and J 4 bases; nucleotides not matched to a gene: 8. CDR3 sequence (DNA): TGTGCCAGCTCCCAAGGGACAGGGGGGATATACGAGCAGTACTTC. It is translated as CASSQGTGGIYEQYF.

This clonotype has a count of ten or more. The chain links TRBV5-1 to TRBJ2-2, with D uncertain. Trimming stripped 2 bases from V and 6 bases from J, with 14 bases between. The CDR3 loop spans 15 amino acids. Germline loops: CDR1 SGHRS, CDR2 YFSETQ. In DNA form, the CDR3 reads TGCGCCAGCAGCTTACTCCCTGACACGCCCGGGGAGCTGTTTTTT. As protein: CASSLLPDTPGELFF.

A word on this clonotype: A clone one base away is much larger, so this may be a read error. The CDR3 sequence: CASIQGGLAGLQETQYF. The CDR3 DNA reads as TGTGCCAGCATCCAAGGGGGACTAGCGGGCTTACAAGAGACCCAGTACTTC. The chain recombines TRBV14 with TRBJ2-5, with TRBD2 identical over 12 bases. CDR3 length equals 17 residues. From germline, CDR1 is SGHDN and CDR2 FVKESK.

This clonotype was recorded at least ten times. The chain combines TRBV7-9 with TRBJ2-1; 7 bases are shared with TRBD2. V was pared by 5 bases and J by 8 bases, with 6 bases of the junction left unmatched. Germline V gene lookup returns CDR1 SEHNR and CDR2 FQNEAQ (reference sequence). The CDR3 length is 13 residues. The CDR3 DNA is TGTGCCAGCAGCCGCACTAGCGACGATGAGCAGTTCTTC. Translating it yields CASSRTSDDEQFF.

This clonotype was observed a handful of times. V usage is TRBV6-5 and J usage is TRBJ1-5; tentatively, D is TRBD1 (5 bases). V gave up 5 bases and J gave up 7 bases, with 15 bases separating them. The CDR3 covers 14 residues. CDR1 is MNHEY and CDR2 is SVGAGI in the germline V gene. CDR3: CASSLRGSGQPQHF. The CDR3 region has the DNA TGTGCCAGCAGTCTACGGGGTTCAGGGCAGCCCCAGCATTTT.

This clonotype was seen at least ten times. V usage is TRBV9 and J usage is TRBJ1-1; TRBD1 is a possible D gene (5 bases). From germline, CDR1 is SGDLS and CDR2 YYNGEE. This CDR3 comprises 14 residues. V was trimmed by 1 base and J by 1 base, leaving 8 bases between them. The CDR3 sequence: CASSVSGQNTEAFF. CDR3 DNA sequence: TGTGCCAGCAGCGTATCTGGACAGAACACTGAAGCTTTCTTT.

This clonotype was seen ten or more times. V gene TRBV12-3 or TRBV12-4 combines with J gene TRBJ1-2; D remains ambiguous. The CDR3 runs 14 residues. Trimming pared 2 bases from V and 8 bases from J, leaving 15 bases between. CDR3 sequence: CASSLSAMGIGYTF. The CDR3 nucleotides are TGTGCCAGCAGTTTATCCGCCATGGGCATCGGCTACACCTTC.

There are many counts of this clonotype. This chain connects TRBV5-1 to TRBJ1-2; D is unresolved. Trimming removed 0 bases at V and 7 bases at J, with 13 bases between. This CDR3 spans 14 amino acids. Looked up from germline, CDR1 is SGHRS and CDR2 is YFSETQ. CDR3 sequence (DNA): TGCGCCAGCAGCTTGGTTGGGGAGGCTCGTGGCTACACCTTC. Its translation is CASSLVGEARGYTF.

This clonotype was detected a few times. This chain uses TRBV7-2 with TRBJ1-6; a weak D match, TRBD1 (5 bases). CDR1 and CDR2 from the germline V gene are SGHTA and FQGNSA. V was cut by 2 bases and J by 0 bases, with 14 bases left in between. This CDR3 has 18 amino acids. CDR3 bases: TGTGCCAGCAGCTTATCATCAGGGCCCAGCTCCTATAATTCACCCCTCCACTTT. Its protein is CASSLSSGPSSYNSPLHF.

The chain is built from TRBV5-6 and TRBJ2-5; either TRBD1 or TRBD2 may supply D (5 bases each). The CDR3 length is 14 residues. CDR1 is SGHDT, CDR2 YYEEEE, per germline. V lost 4 bases and J lost 5, with 15 bases in between. The CDR3 DNA sequence: TGTGCCAGCAGCACTTCGCCGGGACGGGAGACCCAGTACTTC. Its protein product is CASSTSPGRETQYF.

This clonotype showed up many times. V is TRBV20-1 and J is TRBJ2-1; D remains unclear. Germline lookup yields CDR1 DFQATT and CDR2 SNEGSKA (reference sequence). The CDR3 loop spans 15 amino acids. V was cut by 3 bases and J by 5 bases, with 17 bases left in between. The chain's CDR3 is CSASRPSGHNNEQFF. The CDR3 DNA reads as TGCAGTGCTAGTAGACCCTCCGGGCATAACAATGAGCAGTTCTTC.

This clonotype came up many times. CDR3 sequence: CASRSPGTVFSGNTIYF. The CDR3 bases are TGTGCCAGCAGATCACCAGGAACAGTCTTCTCTGGAAACACCATATATTTT. The chain is built from TRBV28 and TRBJ1-3, with D uncertain. Germline V lookup: CDR1 MDHEN, CDR2 SYDVKM. The CDR3 length is 17 residues. Trimming took 6 bases from V and 0 from J, leaving 18 bases between them. The variable domain in full, with the rest retrieved from reference TRBV28 and TRBJ1-3, is DVKVTQSSRYLVKRTGEKVFLECVQDMDHENMFWYRQDPGLGLRLIYFSYDVKMKEKGDIPEGYSVSREKKERFSLILESASTNQTSMYLCASRSPGTVFSGNTIYFGEGSWLTVV.

Many counts were recorded for this clonotype. The V and J genes are TRBV5-1 and TRBJ1-1, with a tentative D call TRBD1 (5 bases). This CDR3 comprises 12 residues. Germline assignment: CDR1 SGHRS and CDR2 YFSETQ. The germline V and J ends were trimmed by 4 bases and 10 bases, with 14 bases remaining between them. CDR3 sequence reads: CASSPEGVGAFF. The CDR3 nucleotides are TGCGCCAGCAGCCCGGAAGGGGTAGGAGCTTTCTTT. Full variable domain (missing parts from reference TRBV5-1 and TRBJ1-1): KAGVTQTPRYLIKTRGQQVTLSCSPISGHRSVSWYQQTPGQGLQFLFEYFSETQRNKGNFPGRFSGRQFSNSRSEMNVSTLELGDSALYLCASSPEGVGAFFGQGTRLTVV.

Ten or more counts support this clonotype. V is TRBV11-2 and J is TRBJ1-5, with D unclear. The CDR3 has 14 amino acids. V was shortened by 3 bases and J by 7 bases, with 13 bases between the two germline ends. Germline lookup yields CDR1 SGHAT and CDR2 FQNNGV. This CDR3 reads CASSLGGGSQPQHF. CDR3 DNA: TGTGCCAGCAGCTTGGGCGGAGGCTCACAGCCCCAGCATTTT.

At least ten counts were recorded for this clonotype. The rearrangement links TRBV20-1 to TRBJ1-1; D ambiguous. Germline V gives CDR1 DFQATT, CDR2 SNEGSKA (reference sequence). The CDR3 sequence is 13 residues long. Trimming left V 4 bases short and J 6 bases short, with 15 bases between. The chain's CDR3 is CSATTRGSPEAFF. The CDR3 DNA is TGCAGTGCTACGACACGGGGTTCCCCTGAAGCTTTCTTT.

This clonotype showed up many times. The chain links TRBV24-1 to TRBJ2-1; either TRBD1 or TRBD2 may fit D (6 bases each). Germline V CDR1 and CDR2: KGHDR, SFDVKD. Trimming took off 8 bases at V and 11 bases at J, with 12 bases between the two ends. The CDR3 extends over 11 amino acids. The CDR3 is CATKKGGQQFF. DNA of the CDR3: TGTGCCACCAAGAAGGGGGGTCAGCAGTTCTTC.

This clonotype showed up many times. The J gene is TRBJ2-5, the V gene TRBV20-1, with D tentatively TRBD1 or TRBD2 (5 bases each). Germline lookup yields CDR1 DFQATT and CDR2 SNEGSKA (reference sequence). The CDR3 runs to 15 residues. V lost 4 bases and J lost 2, with 17 bases in between. DNA of the CDR3: TGCAGTGCTAACCAACTAGGGACCAAACAAGAGACCCAGTACTTC. This encodes CSANQLGTKQETQYF.

This clonotype was recorded once. The chain is built from TRBV9 and TRBJ1-1; 8 bases are a match to TRBD1. The trim removed 2 bases at V and 4 bases at J, leaving 4 bases unmatched. Looked up from germline, CDR1 is SGDLS and CDR2 is YYNGEE. The CDR3 is 14 residues long. CDR3 protein: CASSVGQAATEAFF. The CDR3 nucleotides read TGTGCCAGCAGCGTGGGACAGGCCGCCACTGAAGCTTTCTTT.